This passage covers 15 T cell receptor beta chains from one sample sequenced in a study of blood T cells in healthy people across ages. With a J-beta primer mix and a sample-barcoded 5' primer, a second PCR ran roughly 6 to 11 cycles. MiXCR was run by TCRdb on the 5' RACE reads, yielding one entry per CDR3 protein. Among almost 550,000 distinct CDR3 sequences, 20% to 30% were seen once, and the ten largest hold approximately 8.7%. These records were also assigned to another study, of T cells of mothers and their children.

Sequencing input: blood. The source of these receptors is a boy aged 5-17 years in good health.

The table lists this clonotype with a few counts. The chain carries TRBV11-2 and TRBJ2-5; no clear D. The CDR3 has 15 amino acids. Germline V gives CDR1 SGHAT, CDR2 FQNNGV. The V gene lost 5 bases and the J gene lost 3 bases, with 16 bases spanning the gap. CDR3 loop: CASSAPRILKETQYF. The CDR3 coding sequence is TGTGCCAGCAGCGCCCCTAGGATCCTGAAAGAGACCCAGTACTTC.

This clonotype occurred a few times. The chain uses TRBV9 and TRBJ2-7; 7 nucleotides agree with TRBD2. Trimming at V came to 4 bases and at J to 7 bases, leaving 8 bases not matched to a gene. The CDR3 spans 13 residues. In germline, CDR1 is SGDLS, CDR2 YYNGEE. The CDR3 spells CASSSGGGREQYF. The CDR3, as DNA: TGTGCCAGCAGCTCCGGCGGGGGACGGGAGCAGTACTTC.

This clonotype was seen many times. This chain joins TRBV12-3 or TRBV12-4 and TRBJ2-6; D call uncertain. This CDR3 spans 15 amino acids. With 3 bases removed from V and 1 base from J, the gap between germline ends came to 7 bases. Here the CDR3 DNA reads TGTGCCAGCAGTTTGAGAACTTCTGGGGCCAACGTCCTGACTTTC. Residues: CASSLRTSGANVLTF.

This clonotype was recorded a few times. This chain links TRBV6-1 with TRBJ2-7; the D gene is possibly TRBD1 (6 bases). With 6 bases removed from V and 5 bases from J, the gap between germline ends came to 11 bases. The V gene's germline CDR1 is MNHNS and CDR2 SASEGT. The CDR3 totals 12 residues. In DNA, the CDR3 is TGTGCCAGCAGCCTACAGGGTAACGAGCAGTACTTC. Encoded protein: CASSLQGNEQYF.

V is TRBV27 and J is TRBJ2-1; the D is unclear. The CDR3 totals 15 residues. CDR1 MNHEY and CDR2 SMNVEV come from the germline V gene (reference sequence). V dropped 6 bases and J dropped 0 bases, with 12 bases sitting between them. CDR3 sequence (DNA): TGTGCCAGCAGCCAAACCGCAGCCTCCTACAATGAGCAGTTCTTC. It codes for CASSQTAASYNEQFF.

Only a few counts were recorded for this clonotype. This chain links TRBV6-2 or TRBV6-3 with TRBJ2-2; D call uncertain. CDR3 size: 13 residues. V dropped 7 bases and J dropped 5 bases, with 11 bases sitting between them. CDR1 MNHEY and CDR2 SVGEGT come from the germline V gene. In DNA, the CDR3 is TGTGCCAGCAAACCACAGAGAACCGGGGAGCTGTTTTTT. Encoded protein: CASKPQRTGELFF.

The chain employs TRBV6-2 or TRBV6-3 and TRBJ2-5, with D possibly matching TRBD2 (6 bases). V shed 11 bases and J shed 5 bases, with 15 bases lying between them. CDR1 and CDR2 (germline): MNHEY, SVGEGT. The CDR3 consists of 12 residues. The CDR3 protein is CAGGLASETQYF. The CDR3 DNA follows: TGTGCCGGGGGGTTGGCGAGCGAGACCCAGTACTTC.

In its sample, this clonotype was seen many times. The rearrangement uses TRBV5-8 and TRBJ2-1; D remains ambiguous. The germline V and J ends were trimmed by 1 base and 8 bases, with 19 bases remaining between them. Germline assignment: CDR1 SGHTS and CDR2 YDEGEE. CDR3 length equals 16 residues. The CDR3 loop reads CASSLLWATDVDEQFF. CDR3 DNA sequence: TGTGCCAGCAGCTTGTTATGGGCCACCGACGTCGATGAGCAGTTCTTC.

This clonotype was seen only a few times. J is TRBJ1-5 and V is TRBV6-2 or TRBV6-3; D remains unclear. The germline gives CDR1 MNHEY, CDR2 SVGEGT. V shed 3 bases and J shed 4 bases, with 7 bases lying between them. The CDR3 length is 13 residues. The CDR3 protein is CASSYWANQPQHF. CDR3 in DNA: TGTGCCAGCAGTTATTGGGCAAATCAGCCCCAGCATTTT.

The gene calls are TRBV7-2 and TRBJ2-7; no reliable D call. The V end was cut by 3 bases, the J end by 1 base, with 10 bases between. CDR1 is SGHTA, CDR2 FQGNSA, per germline. This CDR3 region has 14 residues. The CDR3 nucleotides are TGTGCCAGCAGCTTCGATTGGGGTTCCTACGAGCAGTACTTC. It encodes CASSFDWGSYEQYF.

This chain connects TRBV7-9 to TRBJ2-6; no clear D gene. This CDR3 spans 16 amino acids. Germline V CDR1 and CDR2: SEHNR, FQNEAQ (reference sequence). The V end lost 4 bases, the J end lost 3 bases, and 13 bases lay between the germline ends. The CDR3 sequence is CASSSRGEYGANVLTF. CDR3 DNA sequence: TGTGCCAGCAGCTCTCGCGGAGAGTATGGGGCCAACGTCCTGACTTTC.

This chain links TRBV2 with TRBJ2-2; 7 bases line up with TRBD2. This CDR3 spans 16 amino acids. V gave up 3 bases and J gave up 1 base; unmatched junction bases: 5. CDR1 and CDR2 from the germline V gene are SNHLY and FYNNEI. DNA for the CDR3: TGTGCCAGCAGTGACGATGGCGGGAGGAACACCGGGGAGCTGTTTTTT. This sequence encodes CASSDDGGRNTGELFF.

The chain carries TRBV7-9 and TRBJ1-2; D gene uncertain. The CDR3 totals 12 residues. V lost 8 bases and J 6 bases, leaving 13 bases between the germline ends. Germline CDR1 SEHNR, CDR2 FQNEAQ (reference sequence). The CDR3 sequence is CASSQPSDGYTF. The DNA of the CDR3 is TGTGCCAGCTCACAGCCGTCCGATGGCTACACCTTC. The variable domain in full, with the rest retrieved from reference TRBV7-9 and TRBJ1-2, is DTGVSQNPRHKITKRGQNVTFRCDPISEHNRLYWYRQTLGQGPEFLTYFQNEAQLEKSRLLSDRFSAERPKGSFSTLEIQRTEQGDSAMYLCASSQPSDGYTFGSGTRLTVV.

This clonotype appeared a few times. The chain employs TRBV12-3 or TRBV12-4 and TRBJ2-7; TRBD1 might be the D (6 bases). Deletions cut 3 bases from V and 1 base from J, with 13 bases between. CDR3 length equals 15 residues. This chain's CDR3 is CASSLKDSGSYEQYF. For the CDR3, the DNA is TGTGCCAGCAGTTTGAAGGACAGTGGATCCTACGAGCAGTACTTC.

In this sample, this clonotype turned up a few times. Written as DNA, the CDR3 is TGTGCCATCAGCCTATCGGCAGGGGGGAATGAGCAGTACTTC. It specifies CAISLSAGGNEQYF. The chain employs TRBV10-3 and TRBJ2-1, with TRBD1 as a possible D gene (7 bases). The J call may be incorrect, as the DNA end agrees better with TRBJ2-7. The CDR3 loop spans 14 amino acids. Germline lookup yields CDR1 ENHRY and CDR2 SYGVKD.